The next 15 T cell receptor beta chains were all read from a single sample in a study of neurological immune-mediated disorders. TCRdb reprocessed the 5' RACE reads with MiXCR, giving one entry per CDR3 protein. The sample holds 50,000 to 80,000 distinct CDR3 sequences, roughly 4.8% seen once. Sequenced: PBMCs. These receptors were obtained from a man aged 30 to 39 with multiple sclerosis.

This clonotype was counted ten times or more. CDR3 DNA sequence: TGCGCCAGCAGCTTGGCCAGGAGAGACGCACCGTTCTTC. It yields the protein CASSLARRDAPFF. The chain combines TRBV5-1 with TRBJ2-1, with D unclear. Trimming took 0 bases from V and 15 from J, leaving 16 bases between them. This CDR3 has 13 residues. CDR1 is SGHRS and CDR2 is YFSETQ in the germline V gene.

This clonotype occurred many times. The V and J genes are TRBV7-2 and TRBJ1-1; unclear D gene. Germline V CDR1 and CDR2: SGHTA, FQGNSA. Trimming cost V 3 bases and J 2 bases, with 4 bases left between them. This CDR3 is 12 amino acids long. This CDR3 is CASSFPNTEAFF. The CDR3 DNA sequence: TGTGCCAGCAGCTTCCCAAACACTGAAGCTTTCTTT.

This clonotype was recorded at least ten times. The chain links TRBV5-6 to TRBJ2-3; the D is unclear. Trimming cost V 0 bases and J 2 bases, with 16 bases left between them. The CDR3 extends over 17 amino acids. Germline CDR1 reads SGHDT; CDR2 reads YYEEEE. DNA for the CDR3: TGTGCCAGCAGCTTGGCCAATTTGGGGAAGCACACAGATACGCAGTATTTT. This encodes CASSLANLGKHTDTQYF.

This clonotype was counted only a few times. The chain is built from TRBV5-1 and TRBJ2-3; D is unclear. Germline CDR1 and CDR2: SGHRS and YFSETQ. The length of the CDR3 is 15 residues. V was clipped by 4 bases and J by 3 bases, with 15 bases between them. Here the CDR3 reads CASSLGGPGTDTQYF. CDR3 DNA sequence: TGCGCCAGCAGCCTCGGCGGACCGGGTACAGATACGCAGTATTTT.

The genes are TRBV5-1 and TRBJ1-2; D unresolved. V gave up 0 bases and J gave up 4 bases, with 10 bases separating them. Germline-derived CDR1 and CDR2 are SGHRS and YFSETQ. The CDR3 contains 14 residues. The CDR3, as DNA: TGCGCCAGCAGCTTGGCCGAACGGACCTATGGCTACACCTTC. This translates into CASSLAERTYGYTF.

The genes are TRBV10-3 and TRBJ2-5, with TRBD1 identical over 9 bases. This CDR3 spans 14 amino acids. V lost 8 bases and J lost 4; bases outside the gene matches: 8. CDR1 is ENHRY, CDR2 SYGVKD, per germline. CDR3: CAIGSGQGTETQYF. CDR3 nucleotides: TGTGCCATCGGGTCGGGACAGGGCACAGAGACCCAGTACTTC.

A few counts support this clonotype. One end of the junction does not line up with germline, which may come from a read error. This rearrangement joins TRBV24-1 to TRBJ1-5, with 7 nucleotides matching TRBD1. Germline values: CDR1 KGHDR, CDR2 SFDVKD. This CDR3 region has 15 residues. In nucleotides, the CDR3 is TGTGCCACCAGTGATTCCAGACAGGGTAGGCAGCCCCAGAATTTT. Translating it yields CATSDSRQGRQPQNF.

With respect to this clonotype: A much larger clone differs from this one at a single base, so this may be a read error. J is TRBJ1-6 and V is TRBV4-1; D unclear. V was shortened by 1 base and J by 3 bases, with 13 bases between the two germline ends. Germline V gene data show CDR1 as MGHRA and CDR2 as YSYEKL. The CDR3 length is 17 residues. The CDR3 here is CASSQAAKGDYNSPLHF. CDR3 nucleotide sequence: TGCGCCAGCAGCCAAGCGGCCAAGGGCGACTATAATTCACCCCTCCACTTT.

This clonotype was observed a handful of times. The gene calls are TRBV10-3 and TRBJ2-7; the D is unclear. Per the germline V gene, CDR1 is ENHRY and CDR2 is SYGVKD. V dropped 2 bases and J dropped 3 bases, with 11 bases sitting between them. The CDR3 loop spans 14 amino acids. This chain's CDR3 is CAISEGYRGYEQYF. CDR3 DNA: TGTGCCATCAGTGAGGGGTATCGTGGCTACGAGCAGTACTTC.

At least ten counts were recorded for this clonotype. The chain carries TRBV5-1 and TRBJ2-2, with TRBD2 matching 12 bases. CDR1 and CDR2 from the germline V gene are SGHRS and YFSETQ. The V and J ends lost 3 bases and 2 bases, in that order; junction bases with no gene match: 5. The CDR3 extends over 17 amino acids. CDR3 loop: CASSYGTSGSNTGELFF. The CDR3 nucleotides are TGCGCCAGCAGCTACGGGACTAGCGGGTCTAACACCGGGGAGCTGTTTTTT.

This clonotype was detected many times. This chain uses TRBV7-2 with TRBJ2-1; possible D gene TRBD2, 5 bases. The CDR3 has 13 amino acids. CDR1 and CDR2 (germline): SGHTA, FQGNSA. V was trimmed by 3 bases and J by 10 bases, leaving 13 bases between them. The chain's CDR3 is CASSFRRIEEQFF. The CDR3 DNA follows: TGTGCCAGCAGCTTTAGGAGGATTGAGGAGCAGTTCTTC.

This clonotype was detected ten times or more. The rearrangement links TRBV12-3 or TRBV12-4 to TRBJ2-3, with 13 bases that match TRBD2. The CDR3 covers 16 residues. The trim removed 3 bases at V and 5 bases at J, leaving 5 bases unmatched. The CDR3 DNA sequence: TGTGCCAGCAGTTTCACTAGCGGGGGGGCTGGAGATACGCAGTATTTT. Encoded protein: CASSFTSGGAGDTQYF.

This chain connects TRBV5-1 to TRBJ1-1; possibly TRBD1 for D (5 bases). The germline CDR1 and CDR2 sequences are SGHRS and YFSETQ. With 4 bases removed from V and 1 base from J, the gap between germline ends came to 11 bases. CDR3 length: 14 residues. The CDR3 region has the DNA TGCGCCAGCAGCAACCGGGACGGGAACACTGAAGCTTTCTTT. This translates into CASSNRDGNTEAFF.

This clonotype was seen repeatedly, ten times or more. The CDR3 sequence: CASSPAKGRAFF. The CDR3 region has the DNA TGTGCCAGCAGCCCCGCGAAGGGGAGAGCTTTCTTT. The V and J genes are TRBV3-1 and TRBJ1-1, with D maybe TRBD1 (5 bases). This CDR3 contains 12 residues. Germline V gene data show CDR1 as LGHDT and CDR2 as YNNKEL (reference sequence). Deletions cut 4 bases from V and 10 bases from J, with 13 bases between.

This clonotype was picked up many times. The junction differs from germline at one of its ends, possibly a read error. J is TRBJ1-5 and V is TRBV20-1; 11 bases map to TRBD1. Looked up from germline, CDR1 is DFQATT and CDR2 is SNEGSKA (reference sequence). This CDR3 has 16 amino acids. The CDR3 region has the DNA TGCAGTGCTAGACTGGAGGACAGGGGGCGCGTTCAGCCCCAGAATTTT. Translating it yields CSARLEDRGRVQPQNF.